The next 5 T cell receptor beta chains were all read from a single sample in a study of regulatory T cells in long-lasting Graves disease. Building of the TCR beta libraries involved iRepertoire HTBI primers and Arm-PCR of CDR3 regions. TCRdb used MiXCR to reprocess the multiplex PCR reads, holding one entry per CDR3 protein. The data hold 500,000 or so distinct CDR3 sequences, with under 20% observed a single time. Time point of the sample: newly diagnosed GD, antithyroid drugs for less than 3 months. PBMC RNA served as the TCR library source. These sequences were also reported in another study, on T cells in Graves' hyperthyroidism and ophthalmopathy.

The source was peripheral blood mononuclear cells (PBMCs), collected at new diagnosis, from a patient treated with antithyroid drugs. The receptor source for this set is a man aged 35 to 55 with Graves disease.

In this sample, this clonotype turned up many times. The J gene is TRBJ2-5, the V gene TRBV12-3 or TRBV12-4; possibly TRBD2 for D (5 bases). The V end was cut by 3 bases, the J end by 2 bases, with 7 bases between. This CDR3 comprises 13 residues. CDR3 residues: CASSLRAQETQYF. CDR3 bases: TGTGCCAGCAGTTTGAGGGCACAAGAGACCCAGTACTTC.

This clonotype occurred many times. The V and J genes are TRBV20-1 and TRBJ2-7; no clear D. V was clipped by 0 bases and J by 3 bases, with 12 bases between them. The CDR3 length is 14 residues. Germline V CDR1 and CDR2: DFQATT, SNEGSKA (reference sequence). The CDR3: CSARDLTAIYEQYF. CDR3 in DNA: TGCAGTGCTAGAGATCTTACGGCGATCTACGAGCAGTACTTC.

This clonotype occurred many times. The V call is TRBV28, the J call TRBJ2-7; 12 positions agree with TRBD2. Per the germline V gene, CDR1 is MDHEN and CDR2 is SYDVKM. Trimming cost V 5 bases and J 7 bases; bases outside gene matches: 6. The CDR3 has 14 amino acids. Written as DNA, the CDR3 is TGTGCCAGCAGTAAGGGACTAGCGGGTCGGGAGCAGTACTTC. Amino acid sequence: CASSKGLAGREQYF.

This clonotype has more than one count but fewer than ten. This chain connects TRBV19 to TRBJ2-2, with D unresolved. V was shortened by 3 bases and J by 2 bases, with 7 bases between the two germline ends. CDR1 LNHDA and CDR2 SQIVND come from the germline V gene (reference sequence). The CDR3 totals 14 residues. CDR3 coding DNA: TGTGCCAGTAGTATCGCCTATAACACCGGGGAGCTGTTTTTT. It specifies CASSIAYNTGELFF. Full variable domain (missing parts from reference TRBV19 and TRBJ2-2): DGGITQSPKYLFRKEGQNVTLSCEQNLNHDAMYWYRQDPGQGLRLIYYSQIVNDFQKGDIAEGYSVSREKKESFPLTVTSAQKNPTAFYLCASSIAYNTGELFFGEGSRLTVL.

This chain joins TRBV9 and TRBJ2-7, with TRBD1 identical over 7 bases. CDR1 and CDR2 from the germline V gene are SGDLS and YYNGEE. The trim removed 4 bases at V and 5 bases at J, leaving 15 bases unmatched. CDR3 length equals 16 residues. The CDR3 DNA reads as TGTGCCAGCAGCCCACGCACGGGACAGATCCTTGACGAGCAGTACTTC. Encoded protein: CASSPRTGQILDEQYF. The full variable domain, with the rest looked up from reference TRBV9 and TRBJ2-7, is DSGVTQTPKHLITATGQRVTLRCSPRSGDLSVYWYQQSLDQGLQFLIQYYNGEERAKGNILERFSAQQFPDLHSELNLSSLELGDSALYFCASSPRTGQILDEQYFGPGTRLTVT.